This T cell receptor (beta chain) is drawn from a study of blood T cells in healthy people across ages. The CDR3 contains 18 residues. Germline loops: CDR1 LGHNA, CDR2 YNFKEQ. Trimming left V 5 bases short and J 1 base short, with 20 bases between. Primed by a sample-barcoded 5' primer and a J-beta primer mix, a second PCR proceeded for 7 to 11 cycles. The template-switch adaptor, which had 12 random nucleotides, put a tag on each cDNA molecule. TCRdb independently ran MiXCR on the 5' RACE reads; one entry per CDR3 protein. The sample has 1,800,000 or so distinct CDR3 sequences; around 40% are singletons.

This rearrangement joins TRBV4-2 to TRBJ2-2, with D unclear. Sequencing was performed on blood. This clonotype originated in a human donor in good health. CDR3: CASSLEGNGRRNTGELFF. DNA of the CDR3: TGTGCCAGCAGCTTAGAAGGCAATGGCAGGCGGAACACCGGGGAGCTGTTTTTT.